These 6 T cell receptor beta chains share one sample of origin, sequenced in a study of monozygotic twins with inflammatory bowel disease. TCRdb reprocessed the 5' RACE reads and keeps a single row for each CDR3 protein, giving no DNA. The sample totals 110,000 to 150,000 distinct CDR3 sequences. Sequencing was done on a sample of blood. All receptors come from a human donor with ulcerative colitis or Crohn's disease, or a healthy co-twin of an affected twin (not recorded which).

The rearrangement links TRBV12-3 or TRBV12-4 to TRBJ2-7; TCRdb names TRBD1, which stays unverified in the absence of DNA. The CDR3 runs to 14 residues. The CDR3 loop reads CASSTADRGDEQYF.

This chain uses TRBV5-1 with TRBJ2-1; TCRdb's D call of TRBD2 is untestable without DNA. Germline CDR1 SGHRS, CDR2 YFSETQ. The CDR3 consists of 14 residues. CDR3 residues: CASSSRDWRYEQFF.

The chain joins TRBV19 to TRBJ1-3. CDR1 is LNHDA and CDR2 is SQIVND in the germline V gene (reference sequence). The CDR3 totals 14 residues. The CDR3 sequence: CASHKAYSGNTIYF.

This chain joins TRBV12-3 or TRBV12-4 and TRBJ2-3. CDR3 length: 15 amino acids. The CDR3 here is CASSASGTSTDTQYF.

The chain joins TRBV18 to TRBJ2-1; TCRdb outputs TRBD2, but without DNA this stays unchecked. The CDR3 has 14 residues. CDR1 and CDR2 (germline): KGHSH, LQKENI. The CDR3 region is CASTSGVLSNEQFF.

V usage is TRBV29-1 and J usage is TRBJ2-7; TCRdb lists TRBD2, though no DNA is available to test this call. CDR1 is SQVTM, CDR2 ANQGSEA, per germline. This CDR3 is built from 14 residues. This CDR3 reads CSVGTSMGSYEQYF.